This TCR beta chain was profiled in a study of T cell responses to AZD1222 COVID-19 vaccine. Whole-study findings and limits: Among the donors, most were white British and more were female, and clonal diversity was possibly underestimated. The study identified only a handful of AZD1222 recipients as seropositive at baseline.

Worth noting for this clone: The antigen is undetermined.

V was clipped by 5 bases and J by 2 bases; unmatched bases: 11. Germline V gene lookup returns CDR1 MDHEN and CDR2 SYDVKM. This CDR3 has 16 amino acids. The protocol was immunoSEQ multiplex PCR, while the TCRdb copy is restricted to in-frame clones and leaves out a portion. The repertoire includes some 200,000 clones, about 94% of them detected once, and over 1.5% sits in the top ten. The chain uses TRBV28 and TRBJ2-5; 7 bases map to TRBD1. Sequencing used peripheral blood, obtained 28 days after the second dose of the MenACWY control vaccine. This receptor was identified in an adult who received the MenACWY meningococcal vaccine as a control. The CDR3 loop is CASSLPLPGQQETQYF. CDR3 DNA: TGTGCCAGCAGTCTACCCCTTCCGGGACAGCAAGAGACCCAGTACTTC.